Each of the 12 T cell receptor beta chains below was sequenced from the same sample in a study of T cell repertoires in cytomegalovirus infection. Their cognate antigens are unknown. TCRdb passed the reads through MiXCR, listing each CDR3 protein once. Altogether about 69,000 distinct CDR3 sequences are present, about 29% being singletons, with the ten largest covering 59%. Sequencing was performed on CD8+ T cells from cultured PBMCs, taken from culture after CMV antigen stimulation. These receptors all come from a human donor in good health (CMV status not recorded). Some clones in this sample may be carry-over from other donors' samples.

In this sample, this clonotype turned up many times. This chain links TRBV20-1 with TRBJ1-2; D may be TRBD1 (5 bases). CDR1 is DFQATT and CDR2 is SNEGSKA in the germline V gene (reference sequence). CDR3 length equals 12 residues. Trimming removed 3 bases at V and 8 bases at J, with 13 bases between. In DNA, the CDR3 is TGCAGTGCTAGTGCGGGGGGTAGCGGCTACACCTTC. Protein: CSASAGGSGYTF.

This clonotype came up many times. The chain recombines TRBV7-8 with TRBJ2-1; D is possibly TRBD1 (6 bases). V lost 5 bases, J lost 0 bases, and 17 bases lay in between. The CDR3 is 17 residues long. CDR1 is SGHVS, CDR2 FQNEAQ, per germline. In DNA, the CDR3 is TGTGCCAGCAGCGGGGGCGACAGGCCCTCCTCCTACAATGAGCAGTTCTTC. Translated, it gives CASSGGDRPSSYNEQFF.

This clonotype was observed a handful of times. V usage is TRBV27 and J usage is TRBJ2-7; D call uncertain. CDR3 size: 14 residues. The germline V gene has CDR1 MNHEY and CDR2 SMNVEV (reference sequence). V lost 6 bases to trimming and J lost 2 bases, with 14 bases between them. Here the CDR3 reads CASRLLGPTYEQYF. CDR3 nucleotide sequence: TGTGCCAGCAGGCTGCTGGGCCCGACCTACGAGCAGTACTTC.

With regard to this clonotype: The conserved final phenylalanine or tryptophan is absent from the CDR3, which likely points to a read error. This chain connects TRBV7-9 to TRBJ2-5; no clear D. The CDR3 length is 14 residues. V was trimmed by 3 bases and J by 0 bases, leaving 8 bases between them. Looked up from germline, CDR1 is SEHNR and CDR2 is FQNEAQ (reference sequence). The CDR3 bases are TGTGCCAGCAGCTTCGATTCGTACCAAGAGACCCAGTACTAC. Its protein is CASSFDSYQETQYY.

This clonotype occurred a few times. The chain recombines TRBV12-3 or TRBV12-4 with TRBJ2-3; D may be TRBD2 (6 bases). The CDR3 sequence is 16 residues long. V dropped 5 bases and J dropped 2 bases, with 17 bases sitting between them. Written as DNA, the CDR3 is TGTGCCAGCAGTCCCCCGGGGAGCGGGCTCACAGATACGCAGTATTTT. Protein: CASSPPGSGLTDTQYF.

The genes are TRBV7-6 and TRBJ2-7; unclear D gene. V lost 5 bases, J lost 2 bases, and 13 bases lay in between. The CDR3 is made up of 14 amino acids. Germline V gene sequence: CDR1 SGHVS, CDR2 FNYEAQ. CDR3 DNA sequence: TGTGCCAGCAGCCAGGACGGACGAACCTACGAGCAGTACTTC. Translating gives CASSQDGRTYEQYF.

This clonotype was found many times. This chain links TRBV6-2 or TRBV6-3 with TRBJ1-5; 7 bases match TRBD1. Germline V gene lookup returns CDR1 MNHEY and CDR2 SVGEGT. V trimming: 6 bases; J trimming: 5 bases; junction bases outside the gene matches: 10. This CDR3 has 15 residues. The CDR3 sequence is CASRHYRDSYQPQHF. The CDR3 nucleotides read TGTGCCAGCAGACACTACCGGGACAGCTATCAGCCCCAGCATTTT.

This clonotype showed up many times. This rearrangement joins TRBV2 to TRBJ2-7; 7 bases match TRBD2. This CDR3 region has 15 residues. The junction had 7 bases not matched to a gene; V was cut back by 3 bases and J by 2 bases. The germline gives CDR1 SNHLY, CDR2 FYNNEI. The CDR3 coding sequence is TGTGCCAGCAGTGAGACCGGCGGGGGTACCTACGAGCAGTACTTC. Protein: CASSETGGGTYEQYF.

V gene TRBV12-3 or TRBV12-4 combines with J gene TRBJ2-1; D is possibly TRBD1 (6 bases). Trimming took off 5 bases at V and 10 bases at J, with 15 bases between the two ends. This CDR3 spans 13 amino acids. CDR3 DNA: TGTGCCAGCAGTCCCTCACAGGGTGGAGAGCAGTTCTTC. It yields the protein CASSPSQGGEQFF.

This clonotype was counted a single time. The chain carries TRBV6-6 and TRBJ1-5, with D hard to call. Germline CDR1 is MNHNY and CDR2 is SVGAGI (reference sequence). The CDR3 sequence is 16 residues long. V was clipped by 5 bases and J by 2 bases, with 16 bases between them. The chain's CDR3 is CASSPALGWGNQPQHF. Here the CDR3 DNA reads TGTGCCAGCAGTCCAGCTCTGGGTTGGGGCAATCAGCCCCAGCATTTT.

The V and J genes are TRBV2 and TRBJ2-3, with 9 bases identical to TRBD2. With V trimmed by 11 bases and J by 1 base, 1 base remained unmatched. The CDR3 contains 12 residues. Germline-derived CDR1 and CDR2 are SNHLY and FYNNEI. CDR3 bases: TGTGCCTTAGCGGGGGGCACAGATACGCAGTATTTT. It specifies CALAGGTDTQYF.

The J gene is TRBJ2-5, the V gene TRBV4-1; 7 bases align to TRBD1. Trimming cost V 0 bases and J 5 bases; bases outside gene matches: 3. The CDR3 length is 14 residues. Germline V gene data show CDR1 as MGHRA and CDR2 as YSYEKL. The CDR3 region is CASSQETGKETQYF. The DNA of the CDR3 is TGCGCCAGCAGCCAAGAGACAGGGAAGGAGACCCAGTACTTC.